This T cell receptor beta chain appears in the sequencing data of a study of blood T cell repertoires in COVID-19. CDR1 and CDR2 from the germline V gene are LGHDT and YNNKEL (reference sequence). Trimming left V 3 bases short and J 4 bases short, with 13 bases between. The CDR3 is made up of 14 amino acids. Some clones are missing from TCRdb's copy, which holds only in-frame ones; the method was immunoSEQ multiplex PCR. The table records around 78,000 clones, roughly 82% of them present only once. The receptor's source is a human donor in a cohort sampled during active COVID-19. The sequenced sample was peripheral blood. This chain connects TRBV3-1 (or the pseudogene TRBV3-2) to TRBJ2-7, with TRBD1 as a possible D gene (6 bases). For the CDR3, the DNA is TGTGCCAGCAGCCATGGGGGCTATGCGTACGAGCAGTACTTC. Amino acids: CASSHGGYAYEQYF.